This T cell receptor beta chain was obtained from a study of long-term antiretroviral therapy in people with HIV. Whole-study results and caveats: Transplant-donor-level diversity was not reached after ART, though diversity increased. Blood dates from 2004 to 2017, possibly under older ART regimens. Regardless of time point, clones expanded before ART dominated the repertoire.

Researchers ran immunoSEQ v3.0 at survey level. Sequencing was designed to cover roughly 40,000-55,000 T-cell genomes in each sample. The assay was immunoSEQ multiplex PCR, and TCRdb's table has in-frame clones only and misses some. This repertoire shows 30,000 or so clones, around 97% found once; its top ten account for approximately 1.9%. In the case of this clone: Its antigen is currently unknown.

V gave up 0 bases and J gave up 2 bases, with 11 bases separating them. The CDR3 loop spans 15 amino acids. Germline V gives CDR1 GTSNPN, CDR2 SVGIG (reference sequence). Here the sequenced sample was unsorted PBMCs, taken 7.6 years after starting antiretroviral therapy. This clonotype was sampled from a man younger than 45 with HIV. The genes are TRBV30 and TRBJ1-5; D is undetermined. This CDR3 is CAWSVGVVGNQPQHF. CDR3 DNA sequence: TGTGCCTGGAGTGTTGGGGTCGTGGGCAATCAGCCCCAGCATTTT.